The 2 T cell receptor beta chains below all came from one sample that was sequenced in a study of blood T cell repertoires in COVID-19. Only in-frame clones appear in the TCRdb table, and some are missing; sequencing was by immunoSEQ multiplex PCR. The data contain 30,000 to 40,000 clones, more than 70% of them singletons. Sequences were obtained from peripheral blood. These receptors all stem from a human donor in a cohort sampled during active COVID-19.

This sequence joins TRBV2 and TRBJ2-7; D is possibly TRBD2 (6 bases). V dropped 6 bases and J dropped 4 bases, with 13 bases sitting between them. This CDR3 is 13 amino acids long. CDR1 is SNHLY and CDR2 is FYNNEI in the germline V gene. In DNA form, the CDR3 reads TGTGCCAGCAGCATAGCGGAGGGGTACGAGCAGTACTTC. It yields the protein CASSIAEGYEQYF. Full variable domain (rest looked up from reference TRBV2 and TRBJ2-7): EPEVTQTPSHQVTQMGQEVILRCVPISNHLYFYWYRQILGQKVEFLVSFYNNEISEKSEIFDDQFSVERPDGSNFTLKIRSTKLEDSAMYFCASSIAEGYEQYFGPGTRLTVT.

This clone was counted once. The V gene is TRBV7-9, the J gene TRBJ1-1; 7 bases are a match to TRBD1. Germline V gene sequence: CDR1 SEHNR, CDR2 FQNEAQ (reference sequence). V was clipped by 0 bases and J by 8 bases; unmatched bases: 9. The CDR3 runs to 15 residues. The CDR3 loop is CASSLAPRTGPEAFF. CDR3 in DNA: TGTGCCAGCAGCTTAGCCCCTCGGACAGGACCCGAAGCTTTCTTT.